The 21 T cell receptor beta chains below all came from one sample that was sequenced in a study of blood T cell repertoires in COVID-19. TCRdb keeps only in-frame clones here, not all; method: immunoSEQ multiplex PCR. Of approximately 210,000 clones in the sample, more than 70% are singletons; the top ten hold 3.5% to 4.5%. The specimen was peripheral blood. Source of these receptors: a human donor in a cohort sampled during active COVID-19.

Written as DNA, the CDR3 is TGTGCCAGCAGCATCAGTGAGGGTGGCGAGCAGTACTTC. As protein: CASSISEGGEQYF. The chain uses TRBV7-6 and TRBJ2-7; TRBD2 might be the D (5 bases). This CDR3 spans 13 amino acids. The V gene's germline CDR1 is SGHVS and CDR2 FNYEAQ. The V end lost 5 bases, the J end lost 6 bases, and 14 bases lay between the germline ends.

The rearrangement links TRBV3-1 (or the pseudogene TRBV3-2) to TRBJ1-2, with D unclear. The V gene lost 0 bases and the J gene lost 5 bases, with 10 bases spanning the gap. The CDR3 is made up of 14 amino acids. In germline, CDR1 is LGHDT, CDR2 YNNKEL (reference sequence). The CDR3 coding sequence is TGTGCCAGCAGCCAAGAAGGAGGGTGGTATGGCTACACCTTC. Its protein is CASSQEGGWYGYTF.

The gene calls are TRBV3-1 (or the pseudogene TRBV3-2) and TRBJ2-1, with 8 bases that match TRBD2. Trimming took 5 bases from V and 0 from J; bases not matched to a gene: 6. The CDR3 is made up of 16 amino acids. Germline assignment: CDR1 LGHDT and CDR2 YNNKEL (reference sequence). The CDR3 spells CASSALAGSSYNEQFF. CDR3 in DNA: TGTGCCAGCAGCGCCTTAGCGGGGAGCTCCTACAATGAGCAGTTCTTC.

The genes are TRBV5-6 and TRBJ2-5, with 8 bases matching TRBD2. V lost 2 bases to trimming and J lost 3 bases; unmatched junction nucleotides: 9. Germline CDR1 reads SGHDT; CDR2 reads YYEEEE. The CDR3 consists of 16 residues. CDR3 loop: CASSLYRRGGEETQYF. CDR3 bases: TGTGCCAGCAGCTTATACCGTCGGGGGGGAGAAGAGACCCAGTACTTC.

This clone was detected a few times. The V gene is TRBV12-3 or TRBV12-4, the J gene TRBJ1-2; TRBD1 matches at 7 bases. Trimming at V came to 11 bases and at J to 3 bases, leaving 9 bases not matched to a gene. The CDR3 is 13 amino acids. The CDR3 sequence: CALRRGRDYGYTF. In nucleotides, the CDR3 is TGTGCCCTACGGAGGGGGCGTGACTATGGCTACACCTTC.

The rearrangement uses TRBV25-1 and TRBJ2-7, with D possibly TRBD2 on 6 matching bases. The CDR3 covers 13 residues. V lost 5 bases to trimming and J lost 2 bases, with 10 bases between them. The germline V gene encodes CDR1 MGHDK and CDR2 SYGVNS. This chain's CDR3 is CASSSGGTYEQYF. For the CDR3, the DNA is TGTGCCAGCAGTTCCGGAGGGACCTACGAGCAGTACTTC.

The gene calls are TRBV24-1 and TRBJ2-7; 9 bases line up with TRBD1. Germline values: CDR1 KGHDR, CDR2 SFDVKD. J gave up 4 bases and V 2 bases, and 5 bases lay outside the gene matches. The CDR3 is 15 residues long. The CDR3 protein is CATSDSSGTGYEQYF. CDR3 nucleotides: TGTGCCACCAGTGATTCCTCCGGGACAGGGTACGAGCAGTACTTC.

The gene calls are TRBV18 and TRBJ2-7; D may be TRBD1 (6 bases). The CDR3 length is 15 residues. CDR1 and CDR2 from the germline V gene are KGHSH and LQKENI. Trimming pared 5 bases from V and 0 bases from J, leaving 14 bases between. The CDR3 coding sequence is TGTGCCAGCTCAGGACAACAGGGACCCTCCTACGAGCAGTACTTC. It translates to CASSGQQGPSYEQYF.

In the case of this clone: Different DNA sequences within this sample yield the same CDR3. The CDR3 protein is CASSSLREQYF. The DNA of the CDR3 is TGTGCCAGCAGTTCACTGCGGGAGCAGTACTTC. The chain has TRBV12-3 or TRBV12-4 and TRBJ2-7, with D uncertain. V shed 4 bases and J shed 7 bases, with 8 bases lying between them. The CDR3 is 11 amino acids.

The genes are TRBV7-8 and TRBJ1-2; 8 bases align to TRBD1. V dropped 5 bases and J dropped 4; count of bases not matched to a gene: 6. Germline loops: CDR1 SGHVS, CDR2 FQNEAQ. This CDR3 contains 14 residues. The CDR3 region has the DNA TGTGCCAGCAGCGCAAGACAGGGGATCTATGGCTACACCTTC. Translated, it gives CASSARQGIYGYTF.

This clone has just one count. This sequence joins TRBV9 and TRBJ1-5, with 7 bases lining up with TRBD1. Germline CDR1 and CDR2: SGDLS and YYNGEE. The CDR3 is 14 amino acids. The junction had 2 bases not matched to a gene; V was cut back by 0 bases and J by 5 bases. CDR3 amino acids: CASSVGDSYQPQHF. The CDR3, as DNA: TGTGCCAGCAGCGTAGGGGACAGCTATCAGCCCCAGCATTTT.

V gene TRBV18 combines with J gene TRBJ2-1; 8 bases are shared with TRBD1. From germline, CDR1 is KGHSH and CDR2 LQKENI. Losses at the gene ends were 5 bases for V and 5 bases for J; bases not matched to a gene: 2. This CDR3 is built from 13 residues. CDR3 coding DNA: TGTGCCAGCTCATCGACAGGGGACAATGAGCAGTTCTTC. Protein product: CASSSTGDNEQFF.

The V gene is TRBV27, the J gene TRBJ1-2; a possible D gene is TRBD1 (5 bases). Germline-derived CDR1 and CDR2 are MNHEY and SMNVEV (reference sequence). CDR3 size: 17 residues. Trimming removed 2 bases at V and 4 bases at J, with 20 bases between. The CDR3 loop reads CASSLNRQRAGSYGYTF. The CDR3 DNA follows: TGTGCCAGCAGTTTAAATCGACAGAGGGCGGGATCCTATGGCTACACCTTC.

This chain joins TRBV12-3 or TRBV12-4 and TRBJ2-2; D uncertain. The CDR3 totals 12 residues. V lost 6 bases to trimming and J lost 5 bases, with 7 bases between them. CDR3 DNA: TGTGCCAGCAGGATAGAAACCGGGGAGCTGTTTTTT. It codes for CASRIETGELFF.

The rearrangement joins TRBV9 to TRBJ2-3; D may be TRBD2 (5 bases). The CDR3 runs to 15 residues. Trimming stripped 2 bases from V and 3 bases from J, with 13 bases between. The germline V gene has CDR1 SGDLS and CDR2 YYNGEE. The CDR3: CASSVAEGSTDTQYF. The CDR3 nucleotides are TGTGCCAGCAGCGTGGCCGAGGGCAGTACAGATACGCAGTATTTT.

The V gene is TRBV6-2 or TRBV6-3, the J gene TRBJ2-3; 8 positions agree with TRBD2. The length of the CDR3 is 15 residues. V lost 6 bases and J lost 0; bases outside the gene matches: 5. CDR1 is MNHEY, CDR2 SVGEGT, per germline. The CDR3 protein is CASSIAGTSTDTQYF. For the CDR3, the DNA is TGTGCCAGCAGCATAGCGGGGACTAGCACAGATACGCAGTATTTT.

CDR3 region: CAISHSTDTEAFF. The CDR3 DNA is TGTGCCATCAGTCACTCTACGGACACTGAAGCTTTCTTT. V gene TRBV10-3 combines with J gene TRBJ1-1; unclear D gene. V lost 5 bases, J lost 3 bases, and 10 bases lay in between. Germline loops: CDR1 ENHRY, CDR2 SYGVKD. There are 13 residues in the CDR3.

The chain is built from TRBV27 and TRBJ2-7, with 10 bases aligning to TRBD2. The germline V gene has CDR1 MNHEY and CDR2 SMNVEV (reference sequence). The CDR3 covers 15 residues. The trim removed 5 bases at V and 0 bases at J, leaving 4 bases unmatched. DNA for the CDR3: TGTGCCAGCAGTCCGGGGACTAGCGTCTCCTACGAGCAGTACTTC. This gives the protein CASSPGTSVSYEQYF.

V and J are TRBV5-1 and TRBJ1-3; 8 positions match TRBD1. J gave up 0 bases and V 4 bases, and 6 bases lay outside the gene matches. Looked up from germline, CDR1 is SGHRS and CDR2 is YFSETQ. CDR3 length equals 16 residues. CDR3 region: CASSEGQASSGNTIYF. CDR3 DNA sequence: TGCGCCAGCAGCGAGGGACAGGCGAGCTCTGGAAACACCATATATTTT.

The chain carries TRBV9 and TRBJ2-3; tentative D call: TRBD1 (6 bases). V lost 0 bases, J lost 4 bases, and 9 bases lay in between. CDR1 and CDR2 from the germline V gene are SGDLS and YYNGEE. This CDR3 is 14 amino acids long. The CDR3 nucleotides are TGTGCCAGCAGCGTAGGACAGGCGGCAGATACGCAGTATTTT. This codes for CASSVGQAADTQYF.

The V call is TRBV9, the J call TRBJ1-1; the D gene is possibly TRBD1 (5 bases). Trimming shortened V by 0 bases and J by 0 bases, and 12 bases separated the two germline ends. Germline values: CDR1 SGDLS, CDR2 YYNGEE. CDR3 length: 16 residues. CDR3 residues: CASSVAQDSMNTEAFF. CDR3 bases: TGTGCCAGCAGCGTAGCTCAAGACAGCATGAACACTGAAGCTTTCTTT.